Each of the 15 T cell receptor beta chains below was sequenced from the same sample in a study of blood T cell repertoires in COVID-19. The table came from immunoSEQ multiplex PCR; TCRdb's copy has only in-frame clones and leaves some out. The profile covers about 240,000 clones, with around 86% appearing a single time and roughly 3.3% taken by the ten largest. The material sequenced was PBMCs or T cells enriched from blood (not recorded which). The receptors shown here come from a woman between 40 and 55 years old with acute COVID-19.

This chain uses TRBV6-6 with TRBJ2-2; TRBD2 aligns across 9 bases. Germline V gene sequence: CDR1 MNHNY, CDR2 SVGAGI (reference sequence). This CDR3 is 15 amino acids long. V lost 2 bases, J lost 2 bases, and 0 bases stayed unmatched. CDR3 DNA sequence: TGTGCCAGCAGTTACGGGACTAGCAACACCGGGGAGCTGTTTTTT. It specifies CASSYGTSNTGELFF.

This chain connects TRBV27 to TRBJ2-1, with D possibly matching TRBD1 (6 bases). The CDR3 length is 12 residues. CDR1 and CDR2 from the germline V gene are MNHEY and SMNVEV (reference sequence). With 10 bases removed from V and 1 base from J, the gap between germline ends came to 8 bases. CDR3: CATGQSYNEQFF. The CDR3 DNA reads as TGTGCCACGGGACAATCCTACAATGAGCAGTTCTTC.

V gene TRBV19 combines with J gene TRBJ1-3; maybe TRBD1 (6 bases). CDR1 and CDR2 (germline): LNHDA, SQIVND (reference sequence). This CDR3 region has 13 residues. Trimming removed 5 bases at V and 8 bases at J, with 13 bases between. The CDR3 DNA reads as TGTGCCAGTAGTCTTCAGGGGTTTCACACCATATATTTT. Its translation: CASSLQGFHTIYF.

The DNA of the CDR3 is TGTGCCAGCAGCACAGACAGTGACTCTGGAAACACCATATATTTT. It encodes CASSTDSDSGNTIYF. The chain joins TRBV9 to TRBJ1-3, with D possibly matching TRBD1 (5 bases). This CDR3 is 15 amino acids long. The germline V gene has CDR1 SGDLS and CDR2 YYNGEE. Trimming took off 4 bases at V and 0 bases at J, with 11 bases between the two ends.

This clone has just a few counts. The chain has TRBV10-1 and TRBJ1-1, with TRBD1 matching 10 bases. Trimming at V came to 5 bases and at J to 4 bases, leaving 1 base not matched to a gene. This CDR3 is built from 13 residues. Germline CDR1 WNHNN, CDR2 SYGVQD (reference sequence). CDR3 residues: CASSRDRGTEAFF. The CDR3 coding sequence is TGCGCCAGCAGTCGGGACAGGGGCACTGAAGCTTTCTTT.

The chain joins TRBV2 to TRBJ1-5, with 7 bases matching TRBD1. The trim removed 3 bases at V and 1 base at J, leaving 3 bases unmatched. Germline V gene lookup returns CDR1 SNHLY and CDR2 FYNNEI. The CDR3 length is 15 residues. The CDR3 DNA follows: TGTGCCAGCAGTGAGGACAGGTCAAGCAATCAGCCCCAGCATTTT. This gives the protein CASSEDRSSNQPQHF.

This clone appeared once. The chain has TRBV13 and TRBJ2-2; D remains ambiguous. Germline CDR1 is PRHDT and CDR2 is FYEKMQ (reference sequence). This CDR3 spans 15 amino acids. V gave up 0 bases and J gave up 1 base, with 6 bases separating them. CDR3 loop: CASSLGQMNTGELFF. The CDR3 nucleotides are TGTGCCAGCAGCTTAGGGCAGATGAACACCGGGGAGCTGTTTTTT.

The chain is built from TRBV4-1 and TRBJ1-4; 7 bases are a match to TRBD1. V lost 3 bases to trimming and J lost 8 bases; unmatched junction nucleotides: 12. There are 16 residues in the CDR3. Per the germline V gene, CDR1 is MGHRA and CDR2 is YSYEKL. The CDR3: CASSQPETGIGEKLFF. The CDR3 DNA is TGCGCCAGCAGCCAGCCGGAGACAGGGATCGGAGAAAAACTGTTTTTT.

About this clone itself: The junction departs from the called germline gene at one end, perhaps through a read error. The chain's CDR3 is CATRDKGTLGNRPQHF. The CDR3 region has the DNA TGTGCCACCAGGGACAAGGGGACATTAGGCAATCGGCCCCAGCATTTT. The chain joins TRBV24-1 to TRBJ1-5; D is perhaps TRBD1 (6 bases). The CDR3 has 16 residues. CDR1 and CDR2 (germline): KGHDR, SFDVKD.

The chain has TRBV6-5 and TRBJ2-5; 7 nucleotides agree with TRBD1. This CDR3 region has 14 residues. V shed 8 bases and J 3 bases; nucleotides not matched to a gene: 9. Germline lookup yields CDR1 MNHEY and CDR2 SVGAGI. The CDR3 loop is CASVGTEGKETQYF. The CDR3 region has the DNA TGTGCCAGCGTCGGGACAGAGGGGAAAGAGACCCAGTACTTC.

The sample holds many counts of this clone. CDR3: CASSPRVSGANVLTF. DNA of the CDR3: TGTGCCAGCAGCCCTCGTGTCTCTGGGGCCAACGTCCTGACTTTC. The J gene is TRBJ2-6, the V gene TRBV5-8; D gene uncertain. Trimming took off 4 bases at V and 0 bases at J, with 8 bases between the two ends. Germline values: CDR1 SGHTS, CDR2 YDEGEE. This CDR3 is 15 amino acids long.

This chain links TRBV9 with TRBJ2-7; maybe TRBD1 (6 bases). This CDR3 region has 15 residues. Looked up from germline, CDR1 is SGDLS and CDR2 is YYNGEE. Trimming cost V 4 bases and J 4 bases, with 18 bases left between them. The DNA for the CDR3 is TGTGCCAGCAGCTCAGACCCTGGGGGCCTTTACGAGCAGTACTTC. Translation gives CASSSDPGGLYEQYF.

The gene calls are TRBV11-3 and TRBJ2-1; 12 bases map to TRBD2. With V trimmed by 5 bases and J by 5 bases, 7 bases remained unmatched. This CDR3 is 16 amino acids long. CDR1 is SGHNT and CDR2 is YENEEA in the germline V gene. The CDR3 region has the DNA TGTGCCAGCAGCCCCAGGACTAGCGGGACCGACAATGAGCAGTTCTTC. It is translated as CASSPRTSGTDNEQFF.

The V call is TRBV10-3, the J call TRBJ2-7; D unclear. This CDR3 comprises 13 residues. Germline CDR1 is ENHRY and CDR2 is SYGVKD. Deletions cut 0 bases from V and 4 bases from J, with 7 bases between. CDR3 DNA sequence: TGTGCCATCAGTGAGTCGATAGAGTACGAGCAGTACTTC. Amino acid sequence: CAISESIEYEQYF.

V and J are TRBV19 and TRBJ2-3; 12 bases are shared with TRBD2. With 4 bases clipped from V and 3 bases from J, the junction kept 8 bases outside the gene matches. This CDR3 region has 17 residues. Germline assignment: CDR1 LNHDA and CDR2 SQIVND (reference sequence). The CDR3: CASSNRLAGEGTDTQYF. The CDR3 nucleotides are TGTGCCAGTAGTAACCGACTAGCGGGAGAAGGGACAGATACGCAGTATTTT.